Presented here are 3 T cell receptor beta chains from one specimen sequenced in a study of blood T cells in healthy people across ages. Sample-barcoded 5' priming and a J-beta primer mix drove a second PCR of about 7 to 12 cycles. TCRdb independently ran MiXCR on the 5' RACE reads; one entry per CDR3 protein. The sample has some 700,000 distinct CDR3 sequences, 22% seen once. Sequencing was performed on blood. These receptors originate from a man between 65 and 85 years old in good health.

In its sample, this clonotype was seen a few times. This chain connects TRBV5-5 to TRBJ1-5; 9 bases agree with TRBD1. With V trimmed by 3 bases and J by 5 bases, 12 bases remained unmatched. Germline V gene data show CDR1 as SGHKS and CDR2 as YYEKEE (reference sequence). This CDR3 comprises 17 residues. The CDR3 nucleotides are TGTGCCAGCAGCTGGTCGTCCCGGGACAGGGAATATCAGCCCCAGCATTTT. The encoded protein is CASSWSSRDREYQPQHF. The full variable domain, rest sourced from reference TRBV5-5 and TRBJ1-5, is DAGVTQSPTHLIKTRGQQVTLRCSPISGHKSVSWYQQVLGQGPQFIFQYYEKEERGRGNFPDRFSARQFPNYSSELNVNALLLGDSALYLCASSWSSRDREYQPQHFGDGTRLSIL.

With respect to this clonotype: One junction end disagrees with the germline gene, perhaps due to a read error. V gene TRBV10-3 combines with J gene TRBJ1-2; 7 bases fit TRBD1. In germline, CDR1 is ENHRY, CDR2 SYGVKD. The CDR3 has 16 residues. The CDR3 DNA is TGTGCCACCAGTGAGTTCCCGGACAGGTCTGGATATGGCTACACCTTC. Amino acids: CATSEFPDRSGYGYTF.

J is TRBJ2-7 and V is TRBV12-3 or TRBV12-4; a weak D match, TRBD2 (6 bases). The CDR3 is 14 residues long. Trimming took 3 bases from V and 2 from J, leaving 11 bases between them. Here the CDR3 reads CASSFGGFAYEQYF. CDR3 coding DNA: TGTGCCAGCAGTTTTGGGGGGTTCGCCTACGAGCAGTACTTC.